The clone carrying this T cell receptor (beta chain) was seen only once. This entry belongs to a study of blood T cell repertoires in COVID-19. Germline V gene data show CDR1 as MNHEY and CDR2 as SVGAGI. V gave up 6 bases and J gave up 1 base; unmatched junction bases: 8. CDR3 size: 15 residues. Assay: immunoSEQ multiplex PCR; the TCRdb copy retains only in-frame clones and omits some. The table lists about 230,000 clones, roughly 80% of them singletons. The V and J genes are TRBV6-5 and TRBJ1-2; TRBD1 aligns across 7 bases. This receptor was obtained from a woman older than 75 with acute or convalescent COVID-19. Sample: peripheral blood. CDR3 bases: TGTGCCAGCAGAAGCCAGGACAGGTATAACTATGGCTACACCTTC. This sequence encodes CASRSQDRYNYGYTF.